This record looks at one TCR beta chain sequence and its context. Its specificity is unknown. The sample is drawn from a study of CD8 T cells in ankylosing spondylitis. Regarding the study as a whole: Researchers report that disease-linked clones proved CD8+ and relatively rare in peripheral blood. Certain motif variants had earlier been reported in reactive arthritis synovial fluid and blood. Roughly eight highly homologous variants made up a TCR beta motif that seemed to typify ankylosing spondylitis blood.

Libraries for TCR beta were made by quantitative 5'-RACE with molecular barcodes. TCRdb re-called the 5' RACE reads with MiXCR, one entry per CDR3 protein. The repertoire has around 540,000 distinct CDR3 sequences, roughly 13% of them found once; the top ten carry 6.8%. The germline CDR1 and CDR2 sequences are LNHNV and YYDKDF (reference sequence). This CDR3 has 15 amino acids. With 0 bases removed from V and 3 bases from J, the gap between germline ends came to 11 bases. The TCR sequence derives from a male donor with ankylosing spondylitis. Specimen: blood, either unsorted or a sorted T cell fraction (not recorded which). The chain joins TRBV15 to TRBJ1-1; possible D gene TRBD1, 6 bases. The CDR3 here is CATSRDLGGHTEAFF. The CDR3 DNA follows: TGTGCCACCAGCAGAGATCTGGGGGGGCACACTGAAGCTTTCTTT.